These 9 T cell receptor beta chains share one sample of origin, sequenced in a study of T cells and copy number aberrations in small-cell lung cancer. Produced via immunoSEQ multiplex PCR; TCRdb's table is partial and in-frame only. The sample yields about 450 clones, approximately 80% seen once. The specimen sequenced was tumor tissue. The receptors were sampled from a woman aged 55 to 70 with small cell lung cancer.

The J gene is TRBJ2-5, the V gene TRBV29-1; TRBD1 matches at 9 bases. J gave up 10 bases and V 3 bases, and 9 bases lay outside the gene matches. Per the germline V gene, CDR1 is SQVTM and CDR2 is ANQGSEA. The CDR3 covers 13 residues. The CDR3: CSVDGQGSGIQYF. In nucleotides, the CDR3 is TGCAGCGTTGACGGACAGGGGTCGGGGATCCAGTACTTC.

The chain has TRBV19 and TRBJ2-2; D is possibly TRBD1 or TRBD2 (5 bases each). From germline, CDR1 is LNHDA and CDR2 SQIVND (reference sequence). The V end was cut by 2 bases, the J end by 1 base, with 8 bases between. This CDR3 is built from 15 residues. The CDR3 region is CASSIRGWNTGELFF. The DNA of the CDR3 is TGTGCCAGTAGTATACGGGGCTGGAACACCGGGGAGCTGTTTTTT.

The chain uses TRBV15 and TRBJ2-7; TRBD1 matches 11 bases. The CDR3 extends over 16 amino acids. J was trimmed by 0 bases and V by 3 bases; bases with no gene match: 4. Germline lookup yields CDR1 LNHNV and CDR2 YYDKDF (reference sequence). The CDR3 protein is CATSSGQGAYSYEQYF. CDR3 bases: TGTGCCACCAGCAGTGGACAGGGGGCCTACTCCTACGAGCAGTACTTC.

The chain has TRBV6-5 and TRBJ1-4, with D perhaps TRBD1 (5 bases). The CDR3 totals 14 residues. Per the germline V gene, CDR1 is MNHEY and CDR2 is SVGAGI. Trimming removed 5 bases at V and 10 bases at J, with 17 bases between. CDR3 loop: CASSRRVIGVKLFF. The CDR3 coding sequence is TGTGCCAGCAGTCGACGCGTTATAGGGGTAAAACTGTTTTTT.

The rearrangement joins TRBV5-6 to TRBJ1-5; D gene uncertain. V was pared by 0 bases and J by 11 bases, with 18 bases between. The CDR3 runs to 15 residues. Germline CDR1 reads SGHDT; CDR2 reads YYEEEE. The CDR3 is CASSLGGPHPGAQHF. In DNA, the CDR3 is TGTGCCAGCAGCTTGGGAGGGCCCCACCCCGGGGCCCAGCATTTT. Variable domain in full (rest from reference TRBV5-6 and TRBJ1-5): DAGVTQSPTHLIKTRGQQVTLRCSPKSGHDTVSWYQQALGQGPQFIFQYYEEEERQRGNFPDRFSGHQFPNYSSELNVNALLLGDSALYLCASSLGGPHPGAQHFGDGTRLSIL.

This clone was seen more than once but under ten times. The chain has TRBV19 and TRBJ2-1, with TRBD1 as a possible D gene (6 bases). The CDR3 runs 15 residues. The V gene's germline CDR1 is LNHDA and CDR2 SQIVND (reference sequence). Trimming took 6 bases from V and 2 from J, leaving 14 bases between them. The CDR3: CASRQQGMAYNEQFF. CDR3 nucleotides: TGTGCCAGTAGGCAACAGGGTATGGCCTACAATGAGCAGTTCTTC. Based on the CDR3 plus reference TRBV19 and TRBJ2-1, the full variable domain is DGGITQSPKYLFRKEGQNVTLSCEQNLNHDAMYWYRQDPGQGLRLIYYSQIVNDFQKGDIAEGYSVSREKKESFPLTVTSAQKNPTAFYLCASRQQGMAYNEQFFGPGTRLTVL.

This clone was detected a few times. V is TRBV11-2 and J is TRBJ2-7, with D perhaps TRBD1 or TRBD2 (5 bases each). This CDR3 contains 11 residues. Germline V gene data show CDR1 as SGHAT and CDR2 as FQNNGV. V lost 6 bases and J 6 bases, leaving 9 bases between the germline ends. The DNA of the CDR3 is TGTGCCAGCAGTTTGGGGACCGAGCAGTACTTC. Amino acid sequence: CASSLGTEQYF. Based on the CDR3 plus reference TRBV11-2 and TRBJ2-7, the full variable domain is EAGVAQSPRYKIIEKRQSVAFWCNPISGHATLYWYQQILGQGPKLLIQFQNNGVVDDSQLPKDRFSAERLKGVDSTLKIQPAKLEDSAVYLCASSLGTEQYFGPGTRLTVT.

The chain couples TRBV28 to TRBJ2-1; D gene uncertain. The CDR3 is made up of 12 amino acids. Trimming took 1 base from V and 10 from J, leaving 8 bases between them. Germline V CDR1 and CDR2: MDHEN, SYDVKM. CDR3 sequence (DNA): TGTGCCAGCAGTTTATCAGAGAGAGAGCAGTTCTTC. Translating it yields CASSLSEREQFF.

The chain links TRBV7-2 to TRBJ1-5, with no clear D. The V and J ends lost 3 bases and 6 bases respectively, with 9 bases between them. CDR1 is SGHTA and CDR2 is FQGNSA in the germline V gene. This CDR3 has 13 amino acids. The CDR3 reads CASSFPAGQPQHF. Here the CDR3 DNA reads TGTGCCAGCAGCTTTCCGGCCGGTCAGCCCCAGCATTTT.